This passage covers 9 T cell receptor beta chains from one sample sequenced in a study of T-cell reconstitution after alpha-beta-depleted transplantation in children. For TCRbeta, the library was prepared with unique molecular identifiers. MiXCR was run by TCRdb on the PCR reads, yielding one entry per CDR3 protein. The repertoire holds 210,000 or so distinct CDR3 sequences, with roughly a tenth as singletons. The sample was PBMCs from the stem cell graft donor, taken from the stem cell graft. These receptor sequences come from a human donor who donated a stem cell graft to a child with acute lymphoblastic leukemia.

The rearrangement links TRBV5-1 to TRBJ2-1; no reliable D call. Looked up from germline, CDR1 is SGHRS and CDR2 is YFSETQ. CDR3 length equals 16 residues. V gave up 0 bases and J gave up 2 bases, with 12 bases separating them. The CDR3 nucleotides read TGCGCCAGCAGCTTGGAAAGGACCCAAACCTACAATGAGCAGTTCTTC. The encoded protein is CASSLERTQTYNEQFF.

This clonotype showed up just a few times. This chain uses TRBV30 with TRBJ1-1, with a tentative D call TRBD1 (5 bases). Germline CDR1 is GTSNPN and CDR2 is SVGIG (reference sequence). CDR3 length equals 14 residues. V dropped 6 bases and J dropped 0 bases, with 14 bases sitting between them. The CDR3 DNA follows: TGTGCCTGCACCAGGGTGGTCATGAACACTGAAGCTTTCTTT. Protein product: CACTRVVMNTEAFF.

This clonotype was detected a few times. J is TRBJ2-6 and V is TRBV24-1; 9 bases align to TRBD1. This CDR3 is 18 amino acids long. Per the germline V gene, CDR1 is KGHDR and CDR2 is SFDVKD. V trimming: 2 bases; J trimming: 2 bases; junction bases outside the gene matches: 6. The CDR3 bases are TGTGCCACCAGTGATTCGCCGGGGACAGGGACTGGGGCCAACGTCCTGACTTTC. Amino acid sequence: CATSDSPGTGTGANVLTF.

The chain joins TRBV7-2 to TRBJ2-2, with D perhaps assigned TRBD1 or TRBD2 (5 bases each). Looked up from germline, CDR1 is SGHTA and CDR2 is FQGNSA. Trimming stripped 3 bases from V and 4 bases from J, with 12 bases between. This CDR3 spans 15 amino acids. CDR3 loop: CASSLGIGATGELFF. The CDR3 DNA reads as TGTGCCAGCAGCTTGGGGATCGGGGCCACCGGGGAGCTGTTTTTT.

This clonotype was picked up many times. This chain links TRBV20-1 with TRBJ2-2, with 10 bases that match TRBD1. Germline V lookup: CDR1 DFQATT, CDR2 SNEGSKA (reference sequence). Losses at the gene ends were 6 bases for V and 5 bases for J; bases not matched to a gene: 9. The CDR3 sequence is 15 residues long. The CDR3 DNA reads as TGCAGTGCGCACGCCGGGACAGGGGATACCGGGGAGCTGTTTTTT. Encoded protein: CSAHAGTGDTGELFF.

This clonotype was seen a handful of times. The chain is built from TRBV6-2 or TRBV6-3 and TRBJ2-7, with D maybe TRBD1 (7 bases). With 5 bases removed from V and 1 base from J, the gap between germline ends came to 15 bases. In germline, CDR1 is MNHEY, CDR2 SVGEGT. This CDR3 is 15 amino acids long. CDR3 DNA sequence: TGTGCCAGCAGTCGTGACAGGGACTTGTCCTACGAGCAGTACTTC. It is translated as CASSRDRDLSYEQYF.

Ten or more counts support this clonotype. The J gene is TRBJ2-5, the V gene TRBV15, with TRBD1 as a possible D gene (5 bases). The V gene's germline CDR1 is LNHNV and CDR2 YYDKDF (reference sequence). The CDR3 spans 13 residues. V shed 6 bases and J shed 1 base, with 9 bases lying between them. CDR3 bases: TGTGCCACCAGGCAGGGTCTCCAAGAGACCCAGTACTTC. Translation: CATRQGLQETQYF.

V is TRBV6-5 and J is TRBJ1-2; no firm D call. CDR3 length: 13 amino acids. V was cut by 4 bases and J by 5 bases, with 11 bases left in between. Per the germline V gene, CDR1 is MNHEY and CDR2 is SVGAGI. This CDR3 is CASSWPGGYGYTF. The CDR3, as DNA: TGTGCCAGCAGTTGGCCGGGCGGGTATGGCTACACCTTC.

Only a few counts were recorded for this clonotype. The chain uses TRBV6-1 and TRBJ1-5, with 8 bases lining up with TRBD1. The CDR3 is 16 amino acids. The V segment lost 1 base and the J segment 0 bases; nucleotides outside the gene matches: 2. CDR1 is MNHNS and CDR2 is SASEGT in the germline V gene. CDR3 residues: CASSEGQGASNQPQHF. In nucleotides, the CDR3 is TGTGCCAGCAGTGAAGGGCAGGGGGCTAGCAATCAGCCCCAGCATTTT.